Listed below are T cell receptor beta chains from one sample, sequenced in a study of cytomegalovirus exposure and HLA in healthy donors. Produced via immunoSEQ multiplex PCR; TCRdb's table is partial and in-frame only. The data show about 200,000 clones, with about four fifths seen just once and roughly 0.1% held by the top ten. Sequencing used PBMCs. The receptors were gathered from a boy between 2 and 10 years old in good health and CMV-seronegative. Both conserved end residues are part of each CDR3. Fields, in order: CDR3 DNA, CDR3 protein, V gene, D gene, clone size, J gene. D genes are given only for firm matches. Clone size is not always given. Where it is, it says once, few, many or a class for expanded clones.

DNA: TGCGCCAGCAGCCAACGCCTAGCGGAGACCTCAATGGGTACGCAGTATTTT; CDR3: CASSQRLAETSMGTQYF; V: TRBV4-1; D: TRBD2; size: NA; J: TRBJ2-3
DNA: TGTGCCAGCAGTTACGTACAGGGGGGTACTGAAGCTTTCTTT; CDR3: CASSYVQGGTEAFF; V: TRBV6-6; D: TRBD1; size: NA; J: TRBJ1-1
DNA: TGTGCCATCAGTGAGGCGGCGGAGTCTCAGCCCCAGCATTTT; CDR3: CAISEAAESQPQHF; V: TRBV10-3; D: NA; size: few; J: TRBJ1-5
DNA: TGTGCCAGCAGTTCAGATTTAGACATCCAAGAGACCCAGTACTTC; CDR3: CASSSDLDIQETQYF; V: TRBV7-9; D: NA; size: NA; J: TRBJ2-5
DNA: TGTGCCAGCAGCGTAGAAGGGCAGGGCCAAGAGACCCAGTACTTC; CDR3: CASSVEGQGQETQYF; V: TRBV9; D: NA; size: NA; J: TRBJ2-5
DNA: TGTGCCAGCATTGGTGGGGGGGCAGGGGATACGCAGTATTTT; CDR3: CASIGGGAGDTQYF; V: TRBV6-1; D: NA; size: NA; J: TRBJ2-3
DNA: TGTGCCAGCAGCTTTAGGACTAGCGGGAACACAGATACGCAGTATTTT; CDR3: CASSFRTSGNTDTQYF; V: TRBV7-8; D: TRBD2; size: NA; J: TRBJ2-3
DNA: TGTGCCAGCAGCTTATCAGGGCTTCTCTCCAATGAGCAGTTCTTC; CDR3: CASSLSGLLSNEQFF; V: TRBV7-3; D: NA; size: NA; J: TRBJ2-1
DNA: TGTGCCAGCAGTCCTCGCAAGGGGGACACCGGGGAGCTGTTTTTT; CDR3: CASSPRKGDTGELFF; V: TRBV7-9; D: NA; size: few; J: TRBJ2-2
DNA: TGTGCCAGCAGCCAGTTTGAGGGACAGGGGCCCTACAATGAGCAGTTCTTC; CDR3: CASSQFEGQGPYNEQFF; V: TRBV14; D: TRBD1; size: NA; J: TRBJ2-1
DNA: TGTGCCAGCAGGGGCGCGGGCTACACCTTC; CDR3: CASRGAGYTF; V: TRBV2; D: NA; size: few; J: TRBJ1-2
DNA: TGTGCCACCCGAATAATGACAGGGGGCTTTGGAGATACGCAGTATTTT; CDR3: CATRIMTGGFGDTQYF; V: TRBV19; D: TRBD1; size: NA; J: TRBJ2-3
DNA: TGTGCCAGCAGTTTATATTTGGGACAGGGAACTTCCCATAATTCACCCCTCCACTTT; CDR3: CASSLYLGQGTSHNSPLHF; V: TRBV27; D: TRBD1; size: few; J: TRBJ1-6
DNA: TGTGCCAGAAGCTTGGCTTACAGGGGCCTCAGCTCCTACAATGAGCAGTTCTTC; CDR3: CARSLAYRGLSSYNEQFF; V: TRBV5-3; D: TRBD1; size: NA; J: TRBJ2-1
DNA: TGCAGCGTAGGACAGGGTGTAGTCACAGATACGCAGTATTTT; CDR3: CSVGQGVVTDTQYF; V: TRBV29-1; D: TRBD1; size: NA; J: TRBJ2-3
DNA: TGCGCCAGCAGCCCGCCAACAGGGGGCGCATACACTGAAGCTTTCTTT; CDR3: CASSPPTGGAYTEAFF; V: TRBV5-1; D: TRBD1; size: NA; J: TRBJ1-1
DNA: TGTGCCAGCAGGGGGTGGGACAGGGGCCATGAGCAGTTCTTC; CDR3: CASRGWDRGHEQFF; V: TRBV27; D: TRBD1; size: NA; J: TRBJ2-1
DNA: TGTGCCAGCAGTCTTGGACAGGGCGATGGCTACACCTTC; CDR3: CASSLGQGDGYTF; V: TRBV7-3; D: TRBD1; size: NA; J: TRBJ1-2
DNA: TGTGCCAGCAGCGGACAGGGGGCTAACTATGGCTACACCTTC; CDR3: CASSGQGANYGYTF; V: TRBV2; D: TRBD1; size: NA; J: TRBJ1-2
DNA: TGCGCCAGCAGCCTCAGGGGCGCCACCAATGAGCAGTTCTTC; CDR3: CASSLRGATNEQFF; V: TRBV4-1; D: NA; size: NA; J: TRBJ2-1
DNA: TGTGCCAGCAGCTTGGGACAGTCCAATCAGCCCCAGCATTTT; CDR3: CASSLGQSNQPQHF; V: TRBV7-9; D: TRBD1; size: NA; J: TRBJ1-5
DNA: TGTGCTAGCAGCTCGGAGGCGGGGACCCAGTACTTC; CDR3: CASSSEAGTQYF; V: TRBV7-7; D: NA; size: once; J: TRBJ2-5
DNA: TGTGCCAGCAGCCGAAACACGGGACAGACATTAAGACTGAACACTGAAGCTTTCTTT; CDR3: CASSRNTGQTLRLNTEAFF; V: TRBV7-6; D: TRBD1; size: NA; J: TRBJ1-1
DNA: TGTGCCAGCAGTCTTACAGGGGTGCTGAACACTGAAGCTTTCTTT; CDR3: CASSLTGVLNTEAFF; V: TRBV4-2; D: TRBD1; size: NA; J: TRBJ1-1
DNA: TGTGCCAGCTCACCACAGACAGATATTCTTAACTATGGCTACACCTTC; CDR3: CASSPQTDILNYGYTF; V: TRBV18; D: NA; size: NA; J: TRBJ1-2
DNA: TGTGCCAGCAGCCCTGGACTAGCGGGGTACGAGCAGTACTTC; CDR3: CASSPGLAGYEQYF; V: TRBV6-5; D: TRBD2; size: NA; J: TRBJ2-7
DNA: TGCGCCAGCAGTCTGGGTTCGGGTAGTGAGCAGTTCTTC; CDR3: CASSLGSGSEQFF; V: TRBV5-1; D: NA; size: NA; J: TRBJ2-1
DNA: TGCGCCAGCAGCTCTTTACAGGGGACTCCGTATGACATTCAGTACTTC; CDR3: CASSSLQGTPYDIQYF; V: TRBV5-1; D: NA; size: NA; J: TRBJ2-4
DNA: TGTGCCAGCAGCCAGGAACAGGGTTATGCGGGCTACACCTTC; CDR3: CASSQEQGYAGYTF; V: TRBV4-2; D: NA; size: NA; J: TRBJ1-2
DNA: TGTGCCAGCAGCCAAGATCCGGGGTGGTCACCCCTCCACTTT; CDR3: CASSQDPGWSPLHF; V: TRBV14; D: NA; size: NA; J: TRBJ1-6
DNA: TGCGCCAGCAGCTTGGTAGCGGGGCTCGCCTACGAGCAGTACTTC; CDR3: CASSLVAGLAYEQYF; V: TRBV5-1; D: TRBD2; size: NA; J: TRBJ2-7
DNA: TGTGCCAGCAGTTACTCACGGGTCACCAACTATGGCTACACCTTC; CDR3: CASSYSRVTNYGYTF; V: TRBV6-5; D: NA; size: NA; J: TRBJ1-2
DNA: TGTGCCAGCAGCCCTATACAGGGGGCGAACACTGAAGCTTTCTTT; CDR3: CASSPIQGANTEAFF; V: TRBV6-5; D: TRBD1; size: NA; J: TRBJ1-1
DNA: TGTGCCAGCAGCCAGGCGACTGGGACAGGGCACAATGAGCAGTTCTTC; CDR3: CASSQATGTGHNEQFF; V: TRBV4-2; D: TRBD1; size: NA; J: TRBJ2-1
DNA: TGTGCCAGCAGTTTATACTCCGAGACCCAGTACTTC; CDR3: CASSLYSETQYF; V: TRBV2; D: NA; size: NA; J: TRBJ2-5
DNA: TGTGCCAGCAGTGGAGGGGGGACAGGACCTAGGGAGACCCAGTACTTC; CDR3: CASSGGGTGPRETQYF; V: TRBV2; D: TRBD1; size: NA; J: TRBJ2-5
DNA: TGTGCCAGCAGCTTAGCGGCAGGAAGCTCCTACAATGAGCAGTTCTTC; CDR3: CASSLAAGSSYNEQFF; V: TRBV7-2; D: NA; size: NA; J: TRBJ2-1
DNA: TGTGCCAGTAGTAACAGGGGTCAGGATAATTCACCCCTCCACTTT; CDR3: CASSNRGQDNSPLHF; V: TRBV19; D: TRBD1; size: NA; J: TRBJ1-6
DNA: TGTGCCAGCAGCCCTGACAGGGGCCCGACAGATACGCAGTATTTT; CDR3: CASSPDRGPTDTQYF; V: TRBV27; D: TRBD1; size: NA; J: TRBJ2-3
DNA: TGTGCCAGCAGTCTAGTAGGACTAGAGAGCTCCTACGAGCAGTACTTC; CDR3: CASSLVGLESSYEQYF; V: TRBV2; D: TRBD2; size: NA; J: TRBJ2-7